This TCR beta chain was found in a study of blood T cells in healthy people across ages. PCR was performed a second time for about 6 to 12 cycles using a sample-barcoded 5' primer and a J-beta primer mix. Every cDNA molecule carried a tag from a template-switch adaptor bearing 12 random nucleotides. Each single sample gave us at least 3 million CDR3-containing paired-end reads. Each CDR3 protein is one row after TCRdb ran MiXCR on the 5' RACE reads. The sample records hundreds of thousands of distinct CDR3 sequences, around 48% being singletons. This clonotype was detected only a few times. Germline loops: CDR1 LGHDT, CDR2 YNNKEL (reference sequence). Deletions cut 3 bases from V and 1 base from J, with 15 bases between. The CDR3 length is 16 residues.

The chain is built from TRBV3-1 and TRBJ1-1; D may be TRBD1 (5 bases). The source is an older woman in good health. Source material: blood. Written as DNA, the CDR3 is TGTGCCAGCAGCCATCTGGGGGGGGGGACGAACACTGAAGCTTTCTTT. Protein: CASSHLGGGTNTEAFF.